These 18 T cell receptor beta chains originate from one sample sequenced in a study of identical twins. TCRdb redid the calling of the 5' RACE reads with MiXCR, one entry per CDR3 protein. The data hold 400,000 to 600,000 distinct CDR3 sequences, with about 20% observed a single time. This sample was shared with a second study, whose subject was yellow fever vaccine responses in identical twins.

Input material: CD4+ T cells sorted from blood. All receptors derive from a woman between 18 and 29 years old in good health.

The DNA of the CDR3 is TGTGCCAGCAGCTTCGGACAGGGACTAGGAAACACCATATATTTT. Translated, it gives CASSFGQGLGNTIYF. The V gene is TRBV5-8, the J gene TRBJ1-3, with 8 bases aligning to TRBD1. The CDR3 totals 15 residues. The V and J ends lost 2 bases and 4 bases, in that order; junction bases with no gene match: 5. The germline CDR1 and CDR2 sequences are SGHTS and YDEGEE.

This clonotype was picked up a small number of times. CDR3 nucleotides: TGTGCCAGCAGGGGACATCCCGAAGCTTTCTTT. It is translated as CASRGHPEAFF. This sequence joins TRBV12-3 or TRBV12-4 and TRBJ1-1, with D possibly TRBD1 on 6 matching bases. The V and J ends lost 6 bases and 8 bases respectively, with 10 bases between them. The CDR3 extends over 11 amino acids.

This clonotype was seen more than once but under ten times. V gene TRBV6-1 combines with J gene TRBJ2-3; the D is unclear. Germline V gives CDR1 MNHNS, CDR2 SASEGT. The CDR3 length is 13 residues. V was pared by 2 bases and J by 5 bases, with 8 bases between. CDR3 bases: TGTGCCAGCAGTGAATTGGTCAGAGATACGCAGTATTTT. It translates to CASSELVRDTQYF.

The chain has TRBV12-3 or TRBV12-4 and TRBJ2-1; perhaps TRBD1 as D (6 bases). CDR3 length equals 13 residues. Trimming cost V 6 bases and J 6 bases, with 12 bases left between them. CDR3 region: CASRRGYGNEQFF. CDR3 DNA: TGTGCCAGCAGGAGGGGGTATGGCAATGAGCAGTTCTTC.

This clonotype was detected only a few times. The chain uses TRBV10-3 and TRBJ2-3; D is ambiguous. The V end was cut by 3 bases, the J end by 4 bases, with 11 bases between. CDR1 and CDR2 (germline): ENHRY, SYGVKD. The CDR3 is made up of 14 amino acids. This chain's CDR3 is CAISDSVNSDTQYF. The CDR3 DNA follows: TGTGCCATCAGTGATTCGGTGAATTCAGATACGCAGTATTTT.

This clonotype was seen a few times. The gene calls are TRBV12-3 or TRBV12-4 and TRBJ2-5, with 7 bases that match TRBD1. After removal of 6 bases from V and 6 bases from J, the junction contained 10 bases not matched to a gene. CDR3 length equals 14 residues. CDR3: CASSPDRVSKTQYF. The CDR3 coding sequence is TGTGCCAGCAGCCCCGACAGGGTCTCGAAGACCCAGTACTTC.

The J gene is TRBJ2-1, the V gene TRBV28, with D unresolved. The CDR3 sequence is 18 residues long. Per the germline V gene, CDR1 is MDHEN and CDR2 is SYDVKM. V was cut by 5 bases and J by 3 bases, with 23 bases left in between. The CDR3 loop reads CASSLTSGPISIYNEQFF. The CDR3 DNA follows: TGTGCCAGCAGTCTAACCTCCGGGCCCATATCCATCTACAATGAGCAGTTCTTC.

This chain connects TRBV5-6 to TRBJ2-1; D ambiguous. V gave up 4 bases and J gave up 6 bases, with 11 bases separating them. Germline assignment: CDR1 SGHDT and CDR2 YYEEEE. The CDR3 length is 13 residues. CDR3 sequence: CASSPRLSNEQFF. In DNA form, the CDR3 reads TGTGCCAGCAGCCCCCGGCTAAGCAATGAGCAGTTCTTC.

This sequence joins TRBV5-1 and TRBJ2-3; D possibly corresponds to TRBD2 (5 bases). Between the trimmed V and J ends, which lost 0 bases and 7 bases, there was a span of 15 bases. The V gene's germline CDR1 is SGHRS and CDR2 YFSETQ. The CDR3 is 15 amino acids. CDR3: CASSLVGSPINTQYF. The DNA for the CDR3 is TGCGCCAGCAGCTTGGTGGGGAGCCCGATTAATACGCAGTATTTT.

J is TRBJ2-3 and V is TRBV11-2; D is uncertain. Germline assignment: CDR1 SGHAT and CDR2 FQNNGV. V was shortened by 2 bases and J by 0 bases, with 12 bases between the two germline ends. This CDR3 contains 16 residues. The CDR3 coding sequence is TGTGCCAGCAGCTTACTTGCAGCCCCTAGCACAGATACGCAGTATTTT. Protein sequence: CASSLLAAPSTDTQYF.

This clonotype was recorded a few times. The rearrangement joins TRBV20-1 to TRBJ2-7, with unresolved D. The ends were cut back, 2 bases at V and 2 bases at J, with 10 bases in the middle. This CDR3 has 13 residues. From germline, CDR1 is DFQATT and CDR2 SNEGSKA (reference sequence). The DNA for the CDR3 is TGCAGTGCTAGACCTACAGCAGCCTACGAGCAGTACGTC. The encoded protein is CSARPTAAYEQYV.

This sequence joins TRBV28 and TRBJ1-1; no reliable D call. The CDR3 runs 12 residues. The V gene lost 3 bases and the J gene lost 5 bases, with 7 bases spanning the gap. Germline V CDR1 and CDR2: MDHEN, SYDVKM. CDR3 DNA sequence: TGTGCCAGCAGTTTTTCTACGACTGAAGCTTTCTTT. This codes for CASSFSTTEAFF.

V gene TRBV10-3 combines with J gene TRBJ2-4, with 8 bases identical to TRBD1. J lost 0 bases, V lost 2 bases, and 3 bases had no gene match. The length of the CDR3 is 16 residues. Looked up from germline, CDR1 is ENHRY and CDR2 is SYGVKD. CDR3 region: CAISEEGQVAKNIQYF. CDR3 sequence (DNA): TGTGCCATCAGTGAGGAGGGACAGGTAGCCAAAAACATTCAGTACTTC.

V usage is TRBV5-1 and J usage is TRBJ2-2; D uncertain. Germline V lookup: CDR1 SGHRS, CDR2 YFSETQ. V was cut by 1 base and J by 4 bases, with 11 bases left in between. This CDR3 has 15 amino acids. The CDR3 DNA reads as TGCGCCAGCAGCTTGAAATCCGGAGTCACCGGGGAGCTGTTTTTT. The encoded protein is CASSLKSGVTGELFF.

This clonotype was found a few times. This chain links TRBV10-3 with TRBJ2-7; 8 bases map to TRBD2. Germline lookup yields CDR1 ENHRY and CDR2 SYGVKD. The CDR3 has 15 amino acids. The trim removed 5 bases at V and 5 bases at J, leaving 11 bases unmatched. The CDR3 coding sequence is TGTGCCATCAGTCCGGGGGCGGGGGGCTTCAACGAGCAGTACTTC. As protein: CAISPGAGGFNEQYF.

This clonotype appeared a few times. The chain recombines TRBV28 with TRBJ2-7; D is unclear. The CDR3 extends over 15 amino acids. Trimming removed 4 bases at V and 3 bases at J, with 16 bases between. The germline V gene encodes CDR1 MDHEN and CDR2 SYDVKM. The CDR3 region has the DNA TGTGCCAGCAGTTCCCCCTCTGTCCTGGGCTACGAGCAGTACTTC. Protein: CASSSPSVLGYEQYF.

The chain is built from TRBV6-1 and TRBJ2-1; a weak D match, TRBD1 (7 bases). The CDR3 totals 14 residues. Germline CDR1 is MNHNS and CDR2 is SASEGT. V lost 6 bases to trimming and J lost 5 bases, with 14 bases between them. CDR3 loop: CASSPDREDNEQFF. In nucleotides, the CDR3 is TGTGCCAGCAGCCCAGACAGGGAGGACAATGAGCAGTTCTTC.

This clonotype was observed once. This chain uses TRBV7-3 with TRBJ2-1; D possibly uses TRBD1 or TRBD2 (5 bases each). CDR3 length: 17 amino acids. V was trimmed by 2 bases and J by 0 bases, leaving 14 bases between them. Germline CDR1 and CDR2: SGHTA and FQGTGA. In DNA form, the CDR3 reads TGTGCCAGCAGCTTACAAGCCGGGACGGGCTCCTACAATGAGCAGTTCTTC. Its protein product is CASSLQAGTGSYNEQFF.